This TCR beta chain was observed in a study of blood T cell repertoires in COVID-19. Across the whole study: Samples of COVID-19 (acute and convalescent) were obtained from the United States, Italy and Spain. PBMCs, B-cell-depleted T cells, or T cells were the source of the cDNA or gDNA that made up the material.

In the study's own analysis: Amplification from reference gene primers served as the basis for estimated nucleated cell counts. The protocol was immunoSEQ multiplex PCR, while the TCRdb copy is restricted to in-frame clones and leaves out a portion. The D gene and trimming were derived from the DNA, and the V and J assignments and clone size from that table. The sample shows hundreds of thousands of clones, about 85% of them seen only once. Per germline, CDR1 LNHDA and CDR2 SQIVND (reference sequence). This CDR3 spans 16 amino acids. Between the trimmed V and J ends, which lost 3 bases and 2 bases, there was a span of 13 bases.

Sequencing was carried out using peripheral blood. V is TRBV19 and J is TRBJ2-2; no clear D gene. The origin of this receptor is a woman of 80 years or more with active or convalescent COVID-19. In nucleotides, the CDR3 is TGTGCCAGTAGTATTATCAGAGGAACCAACACCGGGGAGCTGTTTTTT. This sequence encodes CASSIIRGTNTGELFF.